The 31 T cell receptor beta chains reported below all come from one sample, sequenced in a study of T cells in Graves' hyperthyroidism and ophthalmopathy. Authors of the study amplified TCR beta CDR3 regions from RNA transcripts. Researchers ran a first-round RT-PCR on the TCR CDR3 using the HTBI primer set. Each CDR3 protein gets one entry after TCRdb re-called the multiplex PCR reads with MiXCR. This repertoire shows some 550,000 distinct CDR3 sequences, under 25% found once; its top ten account for about 26%. The material sequenced was blood. The receptors were gathered from a young man with Graves' hyperthyroidism.

V and J are TRBV30 and TRBJ2-2, with D uncertain. The germline V gene encodes CDR1 GTSNPN and CDR2 SVGIG (reference sequence). V was clipped by 6 bases and J by 6 bases, with 14 bases between them. The CDR3 sequence is 13 residues long. CDR3 sequence reads: CACSLRVPGELFF. CDR3 nucleotide sequence: TGTGCCTGTTCCCTCCGGGTACCCGGGGAGCTGTTTTTT. Using reference TRBV30 and TRBJ2-2 for the parts outside the CDR3, the full variable domain is SQTIHQWPATLVQPVGSPLSLECTVEGTSNPNLYWYRQAAGRGLQLLFYSVGIGQISSEVPQNLSASRPQDRQFILSSKKLLLSDSGFYLCACSLRVPGELFFGEGSRLTVL.

The table lists this clonotype with a count of one. This chain uses TRBV6-1 with TRBJ2-7; no reliable D call. Germline lookup yields CDR1 MNHNS and CDR2 SASEGT. Between the trimmed V and J ends, which lost 11 bases and 2 bases, there was a span of 16 bases. The CDR3 length is 13 residues. CDR3 nucleotide sequence: TGTGCCTCACACCCGGATCTCACCTACGAGCAGTACTTC. This gives the protein CASHPDLTYEQYF.

This clonotype was counted ten times or more. The chain uses TRBV20-1 and TRBJ2-7; tentative D call: TRBD2 (6 bases). The CDR3 length is 14 residues. CDR1 DFQATT and CDR2 SNEGSKA come from the germline V gene (reference sequence). V was trimmed by 6 bases and J by 2 bases, leaving 17 bases between them. The CDR3 region is CSADLAGRTYEQYF. The CDR3 DNA sequence: TGCAGTGCCGATCTGGCGGGGCGGACCTACGAGCAGTACTTC.

This clonotype was seen at least ten times. This chain uses TRBV27 with TRBJ1-2; perhaps TRBD1 as D (6 bases). V lost 3 bases and J lost 7, with 18 bases in between. The CDR3 totals 15 residues. The germline V gene encodes CDR1 MNHEY and CDR2 SMNVEV (reference sequence). In DNA form, the CDR3 reads TGTGCCAGCAGTTTGGGGGTCGGGGGGCGGAGTGGCTACACCTTC. Its translation: CASSLGVGGRSGYTF.

As to this clonotype: This may be a read error, as it is one base from a much larger clone. The rearrangement joins TRBV9 to TRBJ1-5, with TRBD1 matching 9 bases. CDR1 is SGDLS and CDR2 is YYNGEE in the germline V gene. The CDR3 covers 15 residues. The CDR3 DNA reads as TGTGCCAGCAGCGCCCCCGGGACAGGGAATCAGCCCCGGCATTTT. Translated: CASSAPGTGNQPRHF.

Only a few counts were recorded for this clonotype. The V gene is TRBV3-1, the J gene TRBJ2-5, with no clear D. The CDR3 spans 13 residues. The germline V and J ends were trimmed by 0 bases and 5 bases, with 7 bases remaining between them. Germline values: CDR1 LGHDT, CDR2 YNNKEL (reference sequence). In DNA, the CDR3 is TGTGCCAGCAGCCAAGATCGAAAGGAGACCCAGTACTTC. Residues: CASSQDRKETQYF.

This chain uses TRBV12-3 or TRBV12-4 with TRBJ2-5; D remains ambiguous. The V gene lost 5 bases and the J gene lost 5 bases, with 12 bases spanning the gap. This CDR3 spans 13 amino acids. CDR3 sequence (DNA): TGTGCCAGCAGTCGCAGAGAGGTGGAGACCCAGTACTTC. Translated: CASSRREVETQYF.

In this sample, this clonotype turned up many times. The chain is built from TRBV19 and TRBJ1-2; TRBD1 aligns across 7 bases. Losses at the gene ends were 9 bases for V and 9 bases for J; bases not matched to a gene: 4. The CDR3 is 10 residues long. Germline V gives CDR1 LNHDA, CDR2 SQIVND (reference sequence). In DNA, the CDR3 is TGTGCCAGCTCAGGGGGAAGCTACACCTTC. This gives the protein CASSGGSYTF.

At least ten counts were recorded for this clonotype. The chain carries TRBV12-3 or TRBV12-4 and TRBJ1-2, with 8 bases lining up with TRBD1. V shed 5 bases and J 3 bases; nucleotides not matched to a gene: 11. The length of the CDR3 is 16 residues. The DNA of the CDR3 is TGTGCCAGCAGTGTACATGGACAGGGCTCCGACTATGGCTACACCTTC. Its protein product is CASSVHGQGSDYGYTF.

A few counts support this clonotype. The genes are TRBV7-8 and TRBJ2-4; 10 bases map to TRBD2. With V trimmed by 3 bases and J by 3 bases, 14 bases remained unmatched. Germline CDR1 SGHVS, CDR2 FQNEAQ. The length of the CDR3 is 19 residues. The CDR3 DNA sequence: TGTGCCAGCAGCTTGCAGCGGGGGGGCCTGAGGATGGACAAAAACATTCAGTACTTC. Protein: CASSLQRGGLRMDKNIQYF.

The table lists this clonotype with many counts. In nucleotides, the CDR3 is TGTGCCACCAGCTTAGGAGTAGCTAGCAAAGGAGAGACCCAGTACTTC. Protein product: CATSLGVASKGETQYF. The V and J genes are TRBV15 and TRBJ2-5; tentatively, D is TRBD2 (5 bases). The CDR3 runs to 16 residues. Trimming cost V 5 bases and J 4 bases, with 20 bases left between them. Germline assignment: CDR1 LNHNV and CDR2 YYDKDF (reference sequence).

This clonotype was counted ten times or more. The chain links TRBV11-2 to TRBJ1-1; 8 nucleotides agree with TRBD1. CDR3 length: 11 amino acids. V trimming: 6 bases; J trimming: 12 bases; junction bases outside the gene matches: 6. Germline-derived CDR1 and CDR2 are SGHAT and FQNNGV. The CDR3 here is CASRDRVGTFF. For the CDR3, the DNA is TGTGCCAGCAGGGACAGGGTTGGAACTTTCTTT.

This clonotype was detected ten times or more. The chain employs TRBV10-3 and TRBJ2-7; D may be TRBD2 (6 bases). Looked up from germline, CDR1 is ENHRY and CDR2 is SYGVKD. V lost 2 bases and J lost 5, with 16 bases in between. The CDR3 has 15 residues. The CDR3 coding sequence is TGTGCCATCAGTGAGGGTAGATCACCGGGGGACGAGCAGTACTTC. It codes for CAISEGRSPGDEQYF.

This clonotype was recorded at least ten times. V is TRBV2 and J is TRBJ2-7; 9 bases agree with TRBD1. With 6 bases clipped from V and 7 bases from J, the junction kept 7 bases outside the gene matches. Germline CDR1 is SNHLY and CDR2 is FYNNEI. There are 13 residues in the CDR3. The CDR3 here is CASRRQGVKEQYF. The CDR3 nucleotides are TGTGCCAGCAGGCGACAGGGGGTGAAGGAGCAGTACTTC.

This clonotype has a handful of counts. Being one base from a much bigger clone, this may be a read error. Because the CDR3's place on the DNA is in doubt, the DNA is left out and the CDR3 is given as listed by TCRdb. This chain links TRBV20-1 with TRBJ2-7; the table calls TRBD2, which could not be checked here. Inclusive of both ends, the CDR3 amounts to 13 amino acids. CDR1 is DFQATT and CDR2 is SNEGSKA in the germline V gene (reference sequence). The CDR3 protein is CSVGPGNSYEQCF.

V usage is TRBV13 and J usage is TRBJ2-2; 13 positions agree with TRBD2. The CDR3 totals 15 residues. From germline, CDR1 is PRHDT and CDR2 FYEKMQ (reference sequence). V lost 5 bases, J lost 6 bases, and 3 bases stayed unmatched. In DNA form, the CDR3 reads TGTGCCAGCAGCCTCGGACTAGCGGGGGCCGGGGAGCTGTTTTTT. This encodes CASSLGLAGAGELFF.

The sample holds many counts of this clonotype. This chain uses TRBV4-2 with TRBJ2-7; weak D call: TRBD2 (6 bases). The CDR3 loop spans 15 amino acids. CDR1 is LGHNA, CDR2 YNFKEQ, per germline. V lost 3 bases to trimming and J lost 2 bases, with 14 bases between them. The DNA of the CDR3 is TGTGCCAGCAGCCAGGGAGGAGCGGAACCCTACGAGCAGTACTTC. It yields the protein CASSQGGAEPYEQYF.

This clonotype showed up many times. This chain joins TRBV6-2 or TRBV6-3 and TRBJ2-2; maybe TRBD2 (7 bases). Per the germline V gene, CDR1 is MNHEY and CDR2 is SVGEGT. The CDR3 is made up of 18 amino acids. The ends were cut back, 4 bases at V and 2 bases at J, with 20 bases in the middle. The CDR3 DNA is TGTGCCAGCAGTTCATCGAGGGGGGGACCCTACAACACCGGGGAGCTGTTTTTT. The encoded protein is CASSSSRGGPYNTGELFF.

This clonotype was counted at least ten times. This chain uses TRBV25-1 with TRBJ2-7; either TRBD1 or TRBD2 may fit D (5 bases each). Trimming pared 6 bases from V and 5 bases from J, leaving 17 bases between. CDR1 is MGHDK, CDR2 SYGVNS, per germline. This CDR3 has 14 residues. The CDR3 coding sequence is TGTGCCAGCAGACCCGGCCGGGACGTCAACGAGCAGTACTTC. It codes for CASRPGRDVNEQYF.

This chain connects TRBV29-1 to TRBJ1-1; D call uncertain. Germline-derived CDR1 and CDR2 are SQVTM and ANQGSEA. The germline V and J ends were trimmed by 0 bases and 11 bases, with 10 bases remaining between them. The CDR3 extends over 11 amino acids. The CDR3 region has the DNA TGCAGCGTTGAAGACTCAGGAGATGCTTTCTTT. Protein: CSVEDSGDAFF.

This clonotype was picked up a small number of times. This chain joins TRBV12-3 or TRBV12-4 and TRBJ2-7; maybe TRBD2 (6 bases). The CDR3 is 14 amino acids. Trimming stripped 4 bases from V and 3 bases from J, with 13 bases between. This CDR3 is CASSWGEFVYEQYF. The CDR3 bases are TGTGCCAGCAGTTGGGGGGAGTTCGTCTACGAGCAGTACTTC.

This chain links TRBV11-2 with TRBJ1-1; D not resolved. Germline V gene lookup returns CDR1 SGHAT and CDR2 FQNNGV. The CDR3 has 17 amino acids. V was clipped by 3 bases and J by 4 bases, with 21 bases between them. The DNA of the CDR3 is TGTGCCAGCAGCTTGTACTGGACCTCTGGGGAGAGCACTGAAGCTTTCTTT. Translated: CASSLYWTSGESTEAFF.

This clonotype has ten or more counts. This CDR3 reads CSAKRGTEAFF. As DNA, the CDR3 is TGCAGCGCCAAAAGGGGGACTGAAGCTTTCTTT. The chain joins TRBV29-1 to TRBJ1-1; D is possibly TRBD1 (6 bases). Germline lookup yields CDR1 SQVTM and CDR2 ANQGSEA. The CDR3 covers 11 residues. V was clipped by 7 bases and J by 5 bases, with 11 bases between them.

This clonotype came up a few times. It may be a read error: a sequence one base away is much more abundant. This chain joins TRBV7-8 and TRBJ1-1; 8 bases align to TRBD1. V dropped 5 bases and J dropped 1; count of bases not matched to a gene: 6. The CDR3 extends over 15 amino acids. Germline CDR1 is SGHVS and CDR2 is FQNEAQ. CDR3 in DNA: TGTGCCAGCAGCCCCTACGGACAGGGGAACACTGAAGCTTTCTTT. Residues: CASSPYGQGNTEAFF.

V gene TRBV20-1 combines with J gene TRBJ2-5; D ambiguous. This CDR3 is 14 amino acids long. The V end lost 5 bases, the J end lost 0 bases, and 13 bases lay between the germline ends. Germline CDR1 DFQATT, CDR2 SNEGSKA (reference sequence). The CDR3 spells CSAPSASYQETQYF. In DNA form, the CDR3 reads TGCAGTGCTCCCTCGGCGAGCTACCAAGAGACCCAGTACTTC.

This clonotype was counted at least ten times. The chain employs TRBV20-1 and TRBJ1-1; TRBD1 is a possible D gene (6 bases). CDR3 length equals 14 residues. In germline, CDR1 is DFQATT, CDR2 SNEGSKA (reference sequence). Trimming stripped 5 bases from V and 0 bases from J, with 13 bases between. CDR3 coding DNA: TGCAGTGCTTCTAGGACAGAAATGAACACTGAAGCTTTCTTT. Translation: CSASRTEMNTEAFF.

Ten or more counts support this clonotype. The chain joins TRBV28 to TRBJ1-2, with 8 bases aligning to TRBD1. This CDR3 has 14 residues. Germline assignment: CDR1 MDHEN and CDR2 SYDVKM. V was pared by 6 bases and J by 8 bases, with 11 bases of the junction left unmatched. CDR3 loop: CASSNYRGEGGYTF. CDR3 nucleotide sequence: TGTGCCAGCAGCAATTACAGGGGGGAAGGGGGCTACACCTTC.

This clonotype was recorded many times. The rearrangement links TRBV20-1 to TRBJ1-2; D unclear. The CDR3 extends over 13 amino acids. Germline assignment: CDR1 DFQATT and CDR2 SNEGSKA (reference sequence). V gave up 0 bases and J gave up 5 bases, with 10 bases separating them. CDR3 sequence reads: CSARDGIQYGYTF. The CDR3 nucleotides are TGCAGTGCTAGAGACGGCATCCAGTATGGCTACACCTTC.

This clonotype was counted at least ten times. The genes are TRBV5-1 and TRBJ2-2, with D possibly matching TRBD2 (5 bases). CDR1 and CDR2 (germline): SGHRS, YFSETQ. This CDR3 is 13 amino acids long. V shed 6 bases and J shed 4 bases, with 10 bases lying between them. This CDR3 is CASTLGSTGELFF. DNA for the CDR3: TGCGCCAGCACCCTGGGGAGCACCGGGGAGCTGTTTTTT.

Concerning this clonotype: An end of the junction does not agree with germline; a read error may underlie this. The chain links TRBV28 to TRBJ1-2; D is undetermined. Germline V lookup: CDR1 MDHEN, CDR2 SYDVKM. CDR3 length: 13 amino acids. CDR3: CASRRVDLGGYSF. The CDR3 DNA is TGTGCCAGCAGACGCGTGGATCTGGGTGGCTACAGCTTC.

This clonotype was counted ten times or more. The chain couples TRBV7-6 to TRBJ2-7; TRBD1 matches 8 bases. J was trimmed by 5 bases and V by 2 bases; bases with no gene match: 8. The CDR3 sequence is 15 residues long. Germline CDR1 and CDR2: SGHVS and FNYEAQ. CDR3 sequence: CASSLQGARGDEQYF. DNA of the CDR3: TGTGCCAGCAGCTTACAGGGGGCGCGCGGCGACGAGCAGTACTTC. The entire variable domain, with the rest obtained from reference TRBV7-6 and TRBJ2-7, is as follows: GAGVSQSPRYKVTKRGQDVALRCDPISGHVSLYWYRQALGQGPEFLTYFNYEAQQDKSGLPNDRFSAERPEGSISTLTIQRTEQRDSAMYRCASSLQGARGDEQYFGPGTRLTVT.